This T cell receptor (beta chain) is drawn from a study of early stage breast cancer tumors. Some clones are missing from TCRdb's copy, which holds only in-frame ones; the method was immunoSEQ multiplex PCR. This table holds over 8,500 clones, around 73% found once. The germline V and J ends were trimmed by 0 bases and 7 bases, with 10 bases remaining between them. The germline V gene has CDR1 MGHRA and CDR2 YSYEKL. This CDR3 has 14 amino acids. General observations from the study: In 14 of 16 patients, blood comparison separated tumor from normal breast.

This clone came up once. Its target is not known. The chain links TRBV4-1 to TRBJ2-1, with TRBD1 as a possible D gene (5 bases). This clonotype originated in a person between 35 and 49 years old with breast cancer. Sequenced material: breast tumor tissue. The CDR3 DNA is TGCGCCAGCAGCCAAGAATATAGGGGAAATGAGCAGTTCTTC. Translation gives CASSQEYRGNEQFF.